Presented here are 27 T cell receptor beta chains from one specimen sequenced in a study of shared clonotypes between healthy human individuals. The naive CD8 subset, CD45RO-negative cells positively selected for CCR7, excluded terminally differentiated effector memory CD45RA+ cells. The table came from immunoSEQ multiplex PCR; TCRdb's copy has only in-frame clones and leaves some out. In the table there are about 2.1 million clones, over 85% of which are singletons. The sequenced sample consisted of naive CD8+ T cells from PBMCs. These receptor sequences come from a man aged 18 to 29 in good health. Some clones in this sample may be carry-over from other donors' samples.

This clone was picked up one time. CDR3 DNA: TGTGCCAGCAGCGTAGAAGAGGGTAGCTCCTACGAGCAGTACTTC. The encoded protein is CASSVEEGSSYEQYF. The chain joins TRBV9 to TRBJ2-7; a possible D gene is TRBD2 (5 bases). The CDR3 consists of 15 residues. Germline assignment: CDR1 SGDLS and CDR2 YYNGEE. Between the trimmed V and J ends, which lost 0 bases and 0 bases, there was a span of 10 bases. Looking up the rest from reference TRBV9 and TRBJ2-7 gives the full variable domain: DSGVTQTPKHLITATGQRVTLRCSPRSGDLSVYWYQQSLDQGLQFLIQYYNGEERAKGNILERFSAQQFPDLHSELNLSSLELGDSALYFCASSVEEGSSYEQYFGPGTRLTVT.

As for this clone: The junction differs from germline at one of its ends, possibly a read error. The chain combines TRBV2 with TRBJ2-7; D possibly corresponds to TRBD1 (5 bases). Germline CDR1 and CDR2: SNHLY and FYNNEI. The CDR3 totals 13 residues. DNA for the CDR3: TGTGCCAGCTGGGCGAGTCGGACAAGGTTTACCGCGTTC. This gives the protein CASWASRTRFTAF.

The V gene is TRBV5-5, the J gene TRBJ1-1; D uncertain. From germline, CDR1 is SGHKS and CDR2 YYEKEE (reference sequence). The CDR3 contains 13 residues. V gave up 0 bases and J gave up 5 bases, with 8 bases separating them. CDR3 DNA sequence: TGTGCCAGCAGCTTGGGTGGATGGACTGAAGCTTTCTTT. It specifies CASSLGGWTEAFF. Looking up the rest from reference TRBV5-5 and TRBJ1-1 gives the full variable domain: DAGVTQSPTHLIKTRGQQVTLRCSPISGHKSVSWYQQVLGQGPQFIFQYYEKEERGRGNFPDRFSARQFPNYSSELNVNALLLGDSALYLCASSLGGWTEAFFGQGTRLTVV.

Concerning this clone: This sample also contains other DNA sequences that code for the same CDR3. The rearrangement uses TRBV9 and TRBJ2-1, with D tentatively TRBD1 or TRBD2 (5 bases each). The CDR3 totals 13 residues. Per germline, CDR1 SGDLS and CDR2 YYNGEE. The ends were cut back, 2 bases at V and 8 bases at J, with 11 bases in the middle. In nucleotides, the CDR3 is TGTGCCAGCAGCGTTCGGGGCGGCGATGAGCAGTTCTTC. Its translation: CASSVRGGDEQFF.

The J gene is TRBJ1-1, the V gene TRBV15; TRBD1 is a possible D gene (5 bases). V was clipped by 5 bases and J by 4 bases, with 17 bases between them. This CDR3 comprises 15 residues. In germline, CDR1 is LNHNV, CDR2 YYDKDF (reference sequence). The CDR3 nucleotides read TGTGCCACCAGCGCCACCCGGTTGGGGGGCACTGAAGCTTTCTTT. This sequence encodes CATSATRLGGTEAFF.

The sample holds one count of this clone. V is TRBV4-3 and J is TRBJ1-1, with D uncertain. V lost 5 bases to trimming and J lost 1 base, with 11 bases between them. Germline assignment: CDR1 LGHNA and CDR2 YSLEER. The CDR3 runs 14 residues. CDR3 protein: CASSAHQWNTEAFF. As DNA, the CDR3 is TGCGCCAGCAGCGCTCACCAGTGGAACACTGAAGCTTTCTTT.

The rearrangement uses TRBV27 and TRBJ1-1; 9 positions match TRBD1. V lost 3 bases to trimming and J lost 8 bases; unmatched junction nucleotides: 16. Germline-derived CDR1 and CDR2 are MNHEY and SMNVEV (reference sequence). CDR3 length equals 17 residues. The CDR3 bases are TGTGCCAGCAGTTTCGTCAATTTACAGGGGGCCTGGGTCGAAGCTTTCTTT. This gives the protein CASSFVNLQGAWVEAFF.

The chain uses TRBV5-1 and TRBJ2-1, with 12 bases that match TRBD2. With V trimmed by 5 bases and J by 9 bases, 15 bases remained unmatched. The CDR3 is 17 amino acids. Germline V lookup: CDR1 SGHRS, CDR2 YFSETQ. The CDR3 loop is CASSFFLAGGDRAEQFF. For the CDR3, the DNA is TGCGCCAGCAGTTTTTTTCTAGCGGGAGGGGACCGTGCTGAGCAGTTCTTC. The full variable domain, with the rest looked up from reference TRBV5-1 and TRBJ2-1, is KAGVTQTPRYLIKTRGQQVTLSCSPISGHRSVSWYQQTPGQGLQFLFEYFSETQRNKGNFPGRFSGRQFSNSRSEMNVSTLELGDSALYLCASSFFLAGGDRAEQFFGPGTRLTVL.

The chain couples TRBV9 to TRBJ1-2; weak D call: TRBD1 (6 bases). Germline V CDR1 and CDR2: SGDLS, YYNGEE. This CDR3 spans 13 amino acids. Trimming took off 3 bases at V and 3 bases at J, with 9 bases between the two ends. CDR3 loop: CASSAGHHYGYTF. DNA of the CDR3: TGTGCCAGCAGCGCGGGACACCACTATGGCTACACCTTC.

The rearrangement joins TRBV6-6 to TRBJ1-5; D possibly corresponds to TRBD1 (5 bases). Germline lookup yields CDR1 MNHNY and CDR2 SVGAGI (reference sequence). Trimming took off 2 bases at V and 5 bases at J, with 13 bases between the two ends. This CDR3 region has 15 residues. The DNA of the CDR3 is TGTGCCAGCAGTTACCTACGGACATCCGATCAGCCCCAGCATTTT. Its protein is CASSYLRTSDQPQHF.

V gene TRBV30 combines with J gene TRBJ1-1; possible D gene TRBD1, 5 bases. The CDR3 loop spans 13 amino acids. Trimming took 2 bases from V and 4 from J, leaving 11 bases between them. From germline, CDR1 is GTSNPN and CDR2 SVGIG (reference sequence). Here the CDR3 DNA reads TGTGCCTGGAGTCCCCCAGGGAGCACTGAAGCTTTCTTT. This encodes CAWSPPGSTEAFF.

This clone was seen a single time. CDR3 bases: TGTGCCATCAGTGCTACGGACAGGGGGCTTGAGACCCAGTACTTC. Translated, it gives CAISATDRGLETQYF. The rearrangement uses TRBV10-3 and TRBJ2-5; 11 bases line up with TRBD1. The trim removed 4 bases at V and 5 bases at J, leaving 6 bases unmatched. The CDR3 runs to 15 residues. Germline-derived CDR1 and CDR2 are ENHRY and SYGVKD.

The chain recombines TRBV7-9 with TRBJ1-2; weak D call: TRBD1 (5 bases). Germline values: CDR1 SEHNR, CDR2 FQNEAQ (reference sequence). The CDR3 loop spans 14 amino acids. V was pared by 3 bases and J by 3 bases, with 11 bases between. CDR3 amino acids: CASSFSAGHYGYTF. DNA for the CDR3: TGTGCCAGCAGCTTTTCGGCAGGGCACTATGGCTACACCTTC.

The chain carries TRBV5-1 and TRBJ2-6; the D gene is possibly TRBD2 (6 bases). The CDR3 totals 16 residues. Trimming removed 6 bases from V and 0 bases from J, with 13 bases in between. Germline assignment: CDR1 SGHRS and CDR2 YFSETQ. The CDR3 nucleotides read TGCGCCAGCACCCTGGGGGGAGGCTCTGGGGCCAACGTCCTGACTTTC. It encodes CASTLGGGSGANVLTF.

The table lists this clone with a count of one. The V gene is TRBV7-9, the J gene TRBJ1-4; 8 bases match TRBD1. The CDR3 spans 16 residues. V lost 2 bases to trimming and J lost 5 bases; unmatched junction nucleotides: 7. Germline V gene sequence: CDR1 SEHNR, CDR2 FQNEAQ (reference sequence). As DNA, the CDR3 is TGTGCCAGCAGCTTACAGACAGGGGCGATGAATGAAAAACTGTTTTTT. The encoded protein is CASSLQTGAMNEKLFF.

The chain is built from TRBV27 and TRBJ1-1, with 12 positions matching TRBD1. The CDR3 has 18 residues. From germline, CDR1 is MNHEY and CDR2 SMNVEV (reference sequence). V dropped 7 bases and J dropped 3; count of bases not matched to a gene: 15. The CDR3: CASIRDRGLIVADTEAFF. As DNA, the CDR3 is TGTGCCAGCATCCGGGACAGGGGGCTTATAGTTGCGGACACTGAAGCTTTCTTT.

V is TRBV6-5 and J is TRBJ2-1, with D perhaps TRBD2 (5 bases). CDR1 MNHEY and CDR2 SVGAGI come from the germline V gene. Trimming left V 0 bases short and J 6 bases short, with 9 bases between. The CDR3 extends over 14 amino acids. CDR3 in DNA: TGTGCCAGCAGTTACTCTAACGGAGGCAATGAGCAGTTCTTC. Translated: CASSYSNGGNEQFF.

The chain couples TRBV2 to TRBJ2-7; the D gene is possibly TRBD2 (6 bases). Germline CDR1 SNHLY, CDR2 FYNNEI. Trimming removed 4 bases from V and 7 bases from J, with 20 bases in between. This CDR3 comprises 15 residues. The CDR3 DNA follows: TGTGCCAGCAGTGCCGGAATAGCGGACCCTTCAGAGCAGTACTTC. Translated, it gives CASSAGIADPSEQYF.

The chain is built from TRBV4-2 and TRBJ2-7; D uncertain. Germline CDR1 is LGHNA and CDR2 is YNFKEQ. This CDR3 is built from 14 residues. Between the trimmed V and J ends, which lost 1 base and 2 bases, there was a span of 9 bases. The CDR3 reads CASSQGLRTYEQYF. The CDR3 coding sequence is TGTGCCAGCAGCCAAGGTTTACGTACCTACGAGCAGTACTTC.

This chain uses TRBV27 with TRBJ2-7; 9 nucleotides match TRBD1. The CDR3 runs 15 residues. The V gene's germline CDR1 is MNHEY and CDR2 SMNVEV (reference sequence). The trim removed 1 base at V and 0 bases at J, leaving 1 base unmatched. The CDR3 sequence: CASSLWGQGSYEQYF. CDR3 bases: TGTGCCAGCAGTTTATGGGGACAGGGCTCCTACGAGCAGTACTTC.

The rearrangement joins TRBV7-9 to TRBJ2-1, with 9 bases matching TRBD1. The germline gives CDR1 SEHNR, CDR2 FQNEAQ (reference sequence). This CDR3 has 16 amino acids. The V segment lost 5 bases and the J segment 4 bases; nucleotides outside the gene matches: 9. DNA for the CDR3: TGTGCCAGCAGCCCACCCGGACAGGGGATGTACAATGAGCAGTTCTTC. This translates into CASSPPGQGMYNEQFF.

Regarding this clone: This same CDR3 is encoded by further DNA sequences in the sample. J is TRBJ1-1 and V is TRBV27; D gene unclear. Looked up from germline, CDR1 is MNHEY and CDR2 is SMNVEV (reference sequence). CDR3 length: 14 residues. Trimming pared 2 bases from V and 2 bases from J, leaving 9 bases between. The CDR3 sequence is CASSLRAGNTEAFF. DNA of the CDR3: TGTGCCAGCAGTTTACGGGCAGGTAACACTGAAGCTTTCTTT.

The rearrangement uses TRBV7-9 and TRBJ1-2; D remains unclear. Per the germline V gene, CDR1 is SEHNR and CDR2 is FQNEAQ (reference sequence). Trimming cost V 4 bases and J 8 bases, with 17 bases left between them. The CDR3 totals 14 residues. The CDR3 bases are TGTGCCAGCAGCTGGCAGGACGGGTCTAGAGGCTACACCTTC. As protein: CASSWQDGSRGYTF.

The rearrangement links TRBV12-5 to TRBJ2-3; 13 nucleotides align to TRBD2. Germline values: CDR1 LGHNT, CDR2 FRNRAP. The junction had 10 bases not matched to a gene; V was cut back by 4 bases and J by 0 bases. This CDR3 has 19 residues. For the CDR3, the DNA is TGTGCTAGTGGTTGGGAACTAGCGGGAGGGCCCAAGAGCACAGATACGCAGTATTTT. Its translation: CASGWELAGGPKSTDTQYF.

The gene calls are TRBV6-4 and TRBJ1-3; TRBD1 aligns across 10 bases. With 4 bases clipped from V and 2 bases from J, the junction kept 5 bases outside the gene matches. CDR1 is MRHNA and CDR2 is SNTAGT in the germline V gene. CDR3 size: 16 residues. CDR3 in DNA: TGTGCCAGCAGTGGACGACAGGGGGCGACTGGAAACACCATATATTTT. Its protein is CASSGRQGATGNTIYF.

The chain carries TRBV6-1 and TRBJ1-1; 9 positions match TRBD1. The V gene's germline CDR1 is MNHNS and CDR2 SASEGT. The length of the CDR3 is 14 residues. The V segment lost 4 bases and the J segment 6 bases; nucleotides outside the gene matches: 6. CDR3 residues: CASSVDRGWSEAFF. CDR3 DNA: TGTGCCAGCAGTGTAGACAGGGGGTGGTCTGAAGCTTTCTTT.

The chain employs TRBV5-6 and TRBJ2-7; TRBD1 might be the D (6 bases). The CDR3 has 14 residues. Trimming pared 7 bases from V and 0 bases from J, leaving 14 bases between. Per germline, CDR1 SGHDT and CDR2 YYEEEE. This CDR3 is CASASRQDSYEQYF. CDR3 coding DNA: TGTGCCAGCGCATCACGACAGGACTCCTACGAGCAGTACTTC. The full variable domain, rest sourced from reference TRBV5-6 and TRBJ2-7, is DAGVTQSPTHLIKTRGQQVTLRCSPKSGHDTVSWYQQALGQGPQFIFQYYEEEERQRGNFPDRFSGHQFPNYSSELNVNALLLGDSALYLCASASRQDSYEQYFGPGTRLTVT.